These T cell receptor beta chains were read from a single sample in a study of blood T cells in healthy people across ages. A single record per CDR3 protein comes from TCRdb applying MiXCR to the 5' RACE reads. The sample contains 550,000 to 600,000 distinct CDR3 sequences, around 48% of which appear only once. Sequencing was performed on blood. These receptor sequences come from a man older than 75 in good health. Both conserved end residues are part of each CDR3. D genes are given only for firm matches. Rows may omit the clone size; those that give it use once, few, many or a size class.

size	J	V	D	DNA	CDR3
-	TRBJ1-1	TRBV4-3	-	TGCGCCAGCAGCCAAGAGGCGGGAAAGAACACTGAGGCTTTCTTT	CASSQEAGKNTEAFF
few	TRBJ1-2	TRBV20-1	-	TGCAGTGCTAACGCCTATGGCTACACCTTC	CSANAYGYTF
few	TRBJ2-1	TRBV3-1	TRBD1	TGTGCCAGCAGCCAATTGGACAGGGGTGAGCAGTTCTTC	CASSQLDRGEQFF
-	TRBJ2-1	TRBV29-1	TRBD1	TGCAGCGCATCGGACAGGGCGAGCTCCTACAATGAGCAGTTCTTC	CSASDRASSYNEQFF
-	TRBJ1-5	TRBV20-1	-	TGCAGTGCCCCCCGGTTTGGGGAAGGTCGCAATCAGCCCCAGCATTTT	CSAPRFGEGRNQPQHF
-	TRBJ2-1	TRBV29-1	-	TGCAGCGTTGGTGGGTATGGCAATGAGCAGTTCTTC	CSVGGYGNEQFF
-	TRBJ2-3	TRBV6-1	-	TGTGCCAGCCAAGGGCACACAGATACGCAGTATTTT	CASQGHTDTQYF
few	TRBJ2-5	TRBV6-6	-	TGTGCCAGCAGTGACTTAAGTGGGGAGACCCAGTACTTC	CASSDLSGETQYF
many	TRBJ2-7	TRBV3-1	TRBD2	TGTGCCAGCAGCCAAGAACCGAGCGGGAACTCCTACGAGCAGTACTTC	CASSQEPSGNSYEQYF
-	TRBJ2-7	TRBV7-9	TRBD1	TGTGCCAGCAGCCCGGGACAGGGCTTTCTCTACGAGCAGTACTTC	CASSPGQGFLYEQYF
-	TRBJ2-1	TRBV5-6	-	TGTGCCAGCAGCTTGGAGTGGCGGGGAAACAATGAGCAGTTCTTC	CASSLEWRGNNEQFF
few	TRBJ1-4	TRBV20-1	-	TGCAGCGTCCCGAACAGGGCGGGGGATGAAAAACTGTTTTTT	CSVPNRAGDEKLFF
-	TRBJ1-6	TRBV12-3/TRBV12-4	-	TGTGCCAGCAGTTTGTGGGACGGACTTAATTCACCCCTCCACTTT	CASSLWDGLNSPLHF
few	TRBJ2-5	TRBV7-2	TRBD1	TGTGCCAGCAGCCAAACCGGGACAGGGGTGGAGACCCAGTACTTC	CASSQTGTGVETQYF
few	TRBJ2-7	TRBV20-1	TRBD1	TGCAGTGCTAGCCGGGACAGCCGCTACGAGCAGTACTTC	CSASRDSRYEQYF
-	TRBJ2-5	TRBV9	TRBD2	TGTGCCAGCAGTGCCCACCCCGGGACTAGCGTTGAGACCCAGTACTTC	CASSAHPGTSVETQYF
-	TRBJ2-1	TRBV5-1	-	TGCGCCAGCAGCTTGGAGGTGGGGAGCTCCTACAATGAGCAGTTCTTC	CASSLEVGSSYNEQFF
-	TRBJ2-5	TRBV20-1	TRBD2	TGCAGTGCTAGGGTGACTAGCGGGGAAACAGAGCAGTACTTC	CSARVTSGETEQYF
-	TRBJ2-5	TRBV20-1	-	TGCAGTGCTAGAGCCGGGGCGGGGGAGACCCAGTACTTC	CSARAGAGETQYF
few	TRBJ2-3	TRBV7-2	-	TGTGCCAGCAGCTTAGTGGGCAGAGCGAGAATCACAGATACGCAGTATTTT	CASSLVGRARITDTQYF
-	TRBJ2-5	TRBV7-9	TRBD2	TGTTCCAGCAGCCCTCGGAGAAGCGGGAGATTTGAGACCCAGTACTTC	CSSSPRRSGRFETQYF
-	TRBJ2-6	TRBV28	-	TGTGCCAGCAGAGCCCGGGACGCCGGGGCCAACGTCCTGACTTTC	CASRARDAGANVLTF
-	TRBJ2-7	TRBV18	-	TGTGCCAGCTCACCACCGTACGGGCAAGGAGACGAGCAGTACTTC	CASSPPYGQGDEQYF
-	TRBJ2-3	TRBV5-1	-	TGCGCCAGCAGCTTAGGGGACTCCCCGGCAGATACGCAGTATTTT	CASSLGDSPADTQYF
-	TRBJ2-3	TRBV6-2/TRBV6-3	TRBD2	TGTGCCAGCAGTTACTCCGGGACAGGGAGTAGCGGGAGGGCCATAAATACGCAGTATTTT	CASSYSGTGSSGRAINTQYF
-	TRBJ2-3	TRBV5-1	-	TGCGCCAGCAGCTTTAGATCTACAGGGTCCCCAGATACGCAGTATTTT	CASSFRSTGSPDTQYF
-	TRBJ1-5	TRBV29-1	-	TGCAGCGTTGCGGTGGAGACAAGCAATCAGCCCCAGCATTTT	CSVAVETSNQPQHF
once	TRBJ1-6	TRBV20-1	-	TGCAGTGCTAGGCTGGGTTGGAATTCACCCCTCCACTTT	CSARLGWNSPLHF
few	TRBJ2-1	TRBV27	TRBD2	TGTGCCAGCAGTTTAAGACTAGCGGGGGGTCACAATGAGCAGTTCTTC	CASSLRLAGGHNEQFF
-	TRBJ1-2	TRBV5-6	-	TGTGCCAGCAGCGAGGAGGAGGAAGGCTATGGCTACACCTTC	CASSEEEEGYGYTF
-	TRBJ2-5	TRBV27	TRBD1	TGTGCCAGCAGCAAAGGTGGGGGGACAGGGAGCGAGACCCAGTACTTC	CASSKGGGTGSETQYF
few	TRBJ1-1	TRBV20-1	-	TGCAGTGCTGAAGGGGGGGTACGAACTGAAGCTTTCTTT	CSAEGGVRTEAFF
few	TRBJ2-7	TRBV29-1	-	TGCAGCGTTGAAAGGAGCGGAAGACCCTACGAGCAGTACTTC	CSVERSGRPYEQYF
-	TRBJ2-5	TRBV30	-	TGTGCCTGGACCCGTAGAGGCGCTCGGAGCCAAGAGACCCAGTACTTC	CAWTRRGARSQETQYF
once	TRBJ1-5	TRBV20-1	TRBD1	TGCAGTGCTCCGACCCTAGCCGGGACAGGGGGTCTATATAGCAATCGGCCCCAGCATTTT	CSAPTLAGTGGLYSNRPQHF
-	TRBJ2-3	TRBV20-1	-	TGCAGTGCTCCGGACCCCGTCGGTATAGATACGCAGTATTTT	CSAPDPVGIDTQYF
-	TRBJ1-2	TRBV20-1	-	TGCAGTACAGACATCCTCTATGGCTACACCTTC	CSTDILYGYTF
many	TRBJ2-1	TRBV4-3	-	TGCGCCAGCAGCCAGGTCGTATTGGCTGATGAGCAGTTCTTC	CASSQVVLADEQFF
few	TRBJ2-3	TRBV15	-	TGTGCCACCAGCAGAGACAGATACACAGATACGCAGTATTTT	CATSRDRYTDTQYF
few	TRBJ2-3	TRBV27	TRBD1	TGTGCCAGCAGTTTCGGACAGGGCCTCACAGATACGCAGTATTTT	CASSFGQGLTDTQYF
-	TRBJ1-6	TRBV20-1	-	TGCAGTGCTAGGAATGACATTAGCTATTCACCCCTCCACTTT	CSARNDISYSPLHF
-	TRBJ2-3	TRBV15	-	TGTGCCACCAACGATAGGGGGGAGGGCACAGATACGCAGTATTTT	CATNDRGEGTDTQYF
-	TRBJ2-3	TRBV9	-	TGTGCCAGCAGCGGAAGGCTTGGGGATACGCAGTATTTT	CASSGRLGDTQYF
few	TRBJ1-6	TRBV3-1	TRBD1	TGTGCCAGCAGCCCCCAGGGGGCTCAAGATAATTCACCCCTCCACTTT	CASSPQGAQDNSPLHF
-	TRBJ2-7	TRBV5-1	-	TGTGCCAGCAGCTTAGGCGGGCGAGCCTACGAGCAGTACTTC	CASSLGGRAYEQYF
-	TRBJ2-6	TRBV6-5	-	TGTGCCAGCAAGCAGGGAAGCTCTGGGGCCAACGTCCTGACTTTC	CASKQGSSGANVLTF
-	TRBJ2-5	TRBV5-4	-	TGTGCCAGCAGCTTGGAGGGGGAGGCAGCCTACAATGAGCAGTACTTC	CASSLEGEAAYNEQYF
few	TRBJ2-2	TRBV6-5	-	TGTGCCAGCAGTTACAGGGCCGGGACTCATCACACCGGGGAGCTGTTTTTT	CASSYRAGTHHTGELFF
-	TRBJ2-7	TRBV3-1	TRBD1	TGTGCCAGCAGCCCGGACAGGGGCGCCTTCTACGAGCAGTACTTC	CASSPDRGAFYEQYF
few	TRBJ2-1	TRBV29-1	-	TGCAGCGTTGGCCCGACTGGCCGGGGCGCCGACAATGAGCAGTTCTTC	CSVGPTGRGADNEQFF
-	TRBJ2-7	TRBV3-1	-	TGTGCCAGCAGCCAAAACCGAAGGACAGCCTACAATGAGCAGTACTTC	CASSQNRRTAYNEQYF
-	TRBJ1-1	TRBV20-1	-	TGCAGTGGACGGAGGGGTGGCGACCCTGAAGCTTTCTTT	CSGRRGGDPEAFF
-	TRBJ1-1	TRBV6-6	-	TGTGCCAGCAGTGACTCGAGGGCAGAGAATGAAGCTTTCTTT	CASSDSRAENEAFF
few	TRBJ1-5	TRBV20-1	TRBD1	TGCAGTGCCAGCCGACCGACAGGGACTAGCGATCAGCCCCAGCATTTT	CSASRPTGTSDQPQHF
-	TRBJ2-7	TRBV20-1	-	TGCAGGGGAGGCTCCGGGGACGAGCAGTACTTC	CRGGSGDEQYF